The source of this TCR beta chain is a study of beta chain features in type 1 diabetes. Germline-derived CDR1 and CDR2 are GTSNPN and SVGIG (reference sequence). The CDR3 has 13 amino acids. V lost 1 base and J lost 6; bases outside the gene matches: 4. Expressed TCRB transcripts got sequenced, as all isolated RNA was reverse transcribed. The data were produced by immunoSEQ multiplex PCR, yet TCRdb's version contains in-frame clones alone and is incomplete. The sample gives some 300,000 clones, around 7.3% of which show up once; roughly 1% is in the top ten. This clone has more than one count but fewer than ten.

The clonotype originates from a woman aged 18-29 years in good health. The chain has TRBV30 and TRBJ2-7; 9 nucleotides agree with TRBD1. The sequenced sample consisted of central memory CD4+ T cells from blood. CDR3 protein: CAWSEGQGGEQYF. The CDR3 DNA reads TGTGCCTGGAGTGAGGGACAGGGCGGCGAGCAGTACTTC. The full variable domain, with the rest looked up from reference TRBV30 and TRBJ2-7, is SQTIHQWPATLVQPVGSPLSLECTVEGTSNPNLYWYRQAAGRGLQLLFYSVGIGQISSEVPQNLSASRPQDRQFILSSKKLLLSDSGFYLCAWSEGQGGEQYFGPGTRLTVT.